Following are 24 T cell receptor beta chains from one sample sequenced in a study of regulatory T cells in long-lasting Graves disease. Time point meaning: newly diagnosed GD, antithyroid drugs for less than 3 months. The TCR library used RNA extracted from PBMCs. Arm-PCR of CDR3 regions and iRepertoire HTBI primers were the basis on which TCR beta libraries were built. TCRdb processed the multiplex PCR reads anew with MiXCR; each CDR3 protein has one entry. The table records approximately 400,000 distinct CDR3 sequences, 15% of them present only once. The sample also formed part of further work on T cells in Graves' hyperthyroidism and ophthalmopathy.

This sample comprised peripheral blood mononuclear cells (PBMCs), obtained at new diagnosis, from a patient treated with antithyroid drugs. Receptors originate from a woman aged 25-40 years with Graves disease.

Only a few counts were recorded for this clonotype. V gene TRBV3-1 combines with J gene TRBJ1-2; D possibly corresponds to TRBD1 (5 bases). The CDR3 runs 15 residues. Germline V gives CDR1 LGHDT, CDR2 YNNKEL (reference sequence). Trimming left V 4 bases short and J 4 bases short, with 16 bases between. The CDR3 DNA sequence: TGTGCCAGCAGCCCCGACGCAGGGAAAAGCTATGGCTACACCTTC. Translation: CASSPDAGKSYGYTF.

The chain's CDR3 is CASSPLPSNTEAFF. DNA for the CDR3: TGTGCCAGCAGCCCCCTGCCGAGTAACACTGAAGCTTTCTTT. V usage is TRBV11-2 and J usage is TRBJ1-1; D unclear. The V gene's germline CDR1 is SGHAT and CDR2 FQNNGV. Between the trimmed V and J ends, which lost 5 bases and 2 bases, there was a span of 12 bases. There are 14 residues in the CDR3. The full variable domain, completed using reference TRBV11-2 and TRBJ1-1, is EAGVAQSPRYKIIEKRQSVAFWCNPISGHATLYWYQQILGQGPKLLIQFQNNGVVDDSQLPKDRFSAERLKGVDSTLKIQPAKLEDSAVYLCASSPLPSNTEAFFGQGTRLTVV.

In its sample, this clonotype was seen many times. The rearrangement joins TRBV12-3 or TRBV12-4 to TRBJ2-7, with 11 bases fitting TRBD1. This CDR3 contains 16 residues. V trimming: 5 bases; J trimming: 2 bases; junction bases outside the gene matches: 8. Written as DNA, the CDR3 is TGTGCCAGCAGTGGACAGGGGGCTTTCTTCCCCTACGAGCAGTACTTC. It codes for CASSGQGAFFPYEQYF.

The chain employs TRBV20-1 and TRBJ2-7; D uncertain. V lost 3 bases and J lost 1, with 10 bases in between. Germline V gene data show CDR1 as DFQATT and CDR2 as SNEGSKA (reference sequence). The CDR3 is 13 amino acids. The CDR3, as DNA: TGCAGTGCTAGGCCCGTGTCGTCCTACGAGCAGTACTTC. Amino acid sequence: CSARPVSSYEQYF.

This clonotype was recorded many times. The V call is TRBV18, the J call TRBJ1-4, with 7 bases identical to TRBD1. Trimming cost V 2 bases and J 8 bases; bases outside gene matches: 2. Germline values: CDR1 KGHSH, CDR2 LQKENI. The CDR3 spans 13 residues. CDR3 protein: CASSPKTGEKLFF. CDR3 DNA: TGTGCCAGCTCACCAAAGACAGGGGAAAAACTGTTTTTT. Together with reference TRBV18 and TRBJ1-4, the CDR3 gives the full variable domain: NAGVMQNPRHLVRRRGQEARLRCSPMKGHSHVYWYRQLPEEGLKFMVYLQKENIIDESGMPKERFSAEFPKEGPSILRIQQVVRGDSAAYFCASSPKTGEKLFFGSGTQLSVL.

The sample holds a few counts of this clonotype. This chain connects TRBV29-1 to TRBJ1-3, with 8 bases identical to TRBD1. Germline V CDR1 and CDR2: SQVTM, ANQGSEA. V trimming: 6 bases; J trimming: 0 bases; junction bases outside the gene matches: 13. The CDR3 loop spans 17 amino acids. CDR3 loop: CSVPGDDRGSSGNTIYF. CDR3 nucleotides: TGCAGCGTCCCTGGCGACGACAGGGGTTCCTCTGGAAACACCATATATTTT.

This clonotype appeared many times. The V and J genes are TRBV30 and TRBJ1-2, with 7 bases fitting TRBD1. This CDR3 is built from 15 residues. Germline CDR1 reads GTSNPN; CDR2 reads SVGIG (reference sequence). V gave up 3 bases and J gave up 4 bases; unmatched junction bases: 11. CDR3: CAWRDDRDRPYGYTF. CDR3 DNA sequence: TGTGCCTGGAGAGATGACAGGGACCGACCCTATGGCTACACCTTC.

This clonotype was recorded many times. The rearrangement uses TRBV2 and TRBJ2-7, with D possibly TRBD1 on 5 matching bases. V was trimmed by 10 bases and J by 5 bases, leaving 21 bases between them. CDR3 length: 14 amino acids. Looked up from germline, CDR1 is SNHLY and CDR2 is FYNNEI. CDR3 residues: CATLPQKGFHEQYF. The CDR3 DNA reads TGTGCCACCCTCCCGCAGAAGGGGTTCCACGAGCAGTACTTC.

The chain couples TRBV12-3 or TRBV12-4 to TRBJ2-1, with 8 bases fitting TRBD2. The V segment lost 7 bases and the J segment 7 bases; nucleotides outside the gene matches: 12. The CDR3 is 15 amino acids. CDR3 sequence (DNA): TGTGCCAGCATCCCGACTAGCGCTGGAAAAAATGAGCAGTTCTTC. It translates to CASIPTSAGKNEQFF.

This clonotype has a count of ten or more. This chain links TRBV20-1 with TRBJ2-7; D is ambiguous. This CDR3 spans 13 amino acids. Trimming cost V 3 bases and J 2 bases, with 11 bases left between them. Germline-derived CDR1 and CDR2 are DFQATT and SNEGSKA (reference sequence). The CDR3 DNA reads TGCAGTGCTAGTTGGAGTATTCCCTACGAGCAGTACTTC. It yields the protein CSASWSIPYEQYF.

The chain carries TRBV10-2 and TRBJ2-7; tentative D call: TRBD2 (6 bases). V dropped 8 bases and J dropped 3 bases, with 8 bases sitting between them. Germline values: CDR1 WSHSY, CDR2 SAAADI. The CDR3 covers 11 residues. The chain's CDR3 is CASYGSYEQYF. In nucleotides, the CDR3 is TGCGCCAGCTACGGGAGCTACGAGCAGTACTTC.

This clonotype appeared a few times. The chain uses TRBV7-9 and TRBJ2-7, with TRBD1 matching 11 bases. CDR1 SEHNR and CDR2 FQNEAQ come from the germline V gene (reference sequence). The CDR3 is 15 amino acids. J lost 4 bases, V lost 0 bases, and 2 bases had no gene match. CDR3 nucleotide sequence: TGTGCCAGCAGCTTAGCAGGACAGGGGGCGTACGAGCAGTACTTC. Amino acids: CASSLAGQGAYEQYF.

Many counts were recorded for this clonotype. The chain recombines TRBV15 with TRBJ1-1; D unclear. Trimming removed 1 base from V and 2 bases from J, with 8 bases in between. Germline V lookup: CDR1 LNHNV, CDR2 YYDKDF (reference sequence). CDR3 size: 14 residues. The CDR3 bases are TGTGCCACCAGCAGAGGATCAATTAACACTGAAGCTTTCTTT. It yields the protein CATSRGSINTEAFF.

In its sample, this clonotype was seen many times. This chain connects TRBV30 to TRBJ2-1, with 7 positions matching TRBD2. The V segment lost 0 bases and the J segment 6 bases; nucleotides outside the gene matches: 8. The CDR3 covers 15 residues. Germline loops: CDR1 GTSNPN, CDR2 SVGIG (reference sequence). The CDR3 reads CAWSVVAGVPNEQFF. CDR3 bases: TGTGCCTGGAGTGTAGTCGCGGGAGTCCCCAATGAGCAGTTCTTC.

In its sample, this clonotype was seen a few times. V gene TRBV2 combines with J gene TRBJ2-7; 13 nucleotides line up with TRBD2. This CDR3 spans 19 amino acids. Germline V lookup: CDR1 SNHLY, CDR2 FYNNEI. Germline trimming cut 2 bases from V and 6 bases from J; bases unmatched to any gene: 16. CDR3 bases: TGTGCCAGCAGTGAACGCTACAAAAGGACTAGCGGGAGAGCAGGCGAGCAGTACTTC. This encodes CASSERYKRTSGRAGEQYF.

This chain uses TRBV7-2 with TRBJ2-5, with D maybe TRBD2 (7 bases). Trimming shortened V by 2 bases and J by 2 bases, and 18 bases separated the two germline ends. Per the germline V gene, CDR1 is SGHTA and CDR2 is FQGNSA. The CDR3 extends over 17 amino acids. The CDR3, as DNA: TGTGCCAGCAGCTTATCGAGGTGGGCGGGGGCACAAGAGACCCAGTACTTC. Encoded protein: CASSLSRWAGAQETQYF.

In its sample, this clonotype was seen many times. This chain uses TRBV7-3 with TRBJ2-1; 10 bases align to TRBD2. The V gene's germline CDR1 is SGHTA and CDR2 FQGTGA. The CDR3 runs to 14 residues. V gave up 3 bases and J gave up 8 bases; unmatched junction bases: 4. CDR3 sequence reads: CASSFLAGEDEQFF. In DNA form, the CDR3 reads TGTGCCAGCAGCTTCCTAGCGGGAGAGGATGAGCAGTTCTTC.

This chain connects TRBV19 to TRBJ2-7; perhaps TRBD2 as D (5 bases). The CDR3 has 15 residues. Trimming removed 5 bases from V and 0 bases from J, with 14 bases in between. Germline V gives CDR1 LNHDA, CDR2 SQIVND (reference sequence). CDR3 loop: CASSAGRRVSYEQYF. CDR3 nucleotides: TGTGCCAGTAGTGCAGGTCGGCGGGTCTCCTACGAGCAGTACTTC.

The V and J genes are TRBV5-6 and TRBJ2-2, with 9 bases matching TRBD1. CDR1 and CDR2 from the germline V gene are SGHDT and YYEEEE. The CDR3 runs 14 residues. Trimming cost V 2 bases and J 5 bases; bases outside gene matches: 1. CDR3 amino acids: CASSLGTGTGELFF. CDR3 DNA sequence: TGTGCCAGCAGCTTAGGGACAGGGACCGGGGAGCTGTTTTTT. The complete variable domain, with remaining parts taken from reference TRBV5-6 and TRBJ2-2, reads DAGVTQSPTHLIKTRGQQVTLRCSPKSGHDTVSWYQQALGQGPQFIFQYYEEEERQRGNFPDRFSGHQFPNYSSELNVNALLLGDSALYLCASSLGTGTGELFFGEGSRLTVL.

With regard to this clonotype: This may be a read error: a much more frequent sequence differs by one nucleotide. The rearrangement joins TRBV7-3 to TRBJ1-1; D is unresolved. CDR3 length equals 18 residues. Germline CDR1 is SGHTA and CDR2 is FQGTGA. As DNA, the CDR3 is TGTGCCAGCACCCCGCCGGGTGTTGGGCCCCCCATGAACACTGAAGCTTCCTTT. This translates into CASTPPGVGPPMNTEASF.

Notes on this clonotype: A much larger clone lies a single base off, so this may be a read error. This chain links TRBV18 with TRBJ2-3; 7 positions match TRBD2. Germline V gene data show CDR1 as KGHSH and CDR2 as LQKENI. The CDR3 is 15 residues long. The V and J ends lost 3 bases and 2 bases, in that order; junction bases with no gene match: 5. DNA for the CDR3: TGTGCCAGCTCACCCGGACTAGGGGCCACAGATACGCAGTATTTT. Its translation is CASSPGLGATDTQYF.

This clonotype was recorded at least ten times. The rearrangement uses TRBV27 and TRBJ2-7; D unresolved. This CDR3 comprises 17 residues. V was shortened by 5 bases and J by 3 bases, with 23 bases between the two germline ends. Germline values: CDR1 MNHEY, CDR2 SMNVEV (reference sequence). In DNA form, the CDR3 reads TGTGCCAGCAGTCCCTCGATGCAGTCGGCTTTATACTACGAGCAGTACTTC. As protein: CASSPSMQSALYYEQYF.

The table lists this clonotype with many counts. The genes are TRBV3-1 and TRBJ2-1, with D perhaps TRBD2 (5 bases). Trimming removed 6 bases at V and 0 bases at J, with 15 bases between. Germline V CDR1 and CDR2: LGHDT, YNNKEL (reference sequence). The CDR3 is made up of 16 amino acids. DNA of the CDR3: TGTGCCAGCAGAAGAGAGGGCGGTAGCTCCTACAATGAGCAGTTCTTC. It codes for CASRREGGSSYNEQFF.

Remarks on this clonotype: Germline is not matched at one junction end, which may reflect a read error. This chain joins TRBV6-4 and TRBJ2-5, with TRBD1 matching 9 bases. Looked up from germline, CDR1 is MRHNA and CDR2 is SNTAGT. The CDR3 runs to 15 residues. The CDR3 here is CASSYSGTGLETQYF. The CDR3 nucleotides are TGTGCCAGCAGTTACTCCGGGACAGGGCTAGAGACCCAGTACTTC.